The 29 T cell receptor beta chains reported below all come from one sample, sequenced in a study of blood T cell repertoires in COVID-19. Only in-frame clones appear in the TCRdb table, and some are missing; sequencing was by immunoSEQ multiplex PCR. Found here are about 140,000 clones, about 88% of them singletons; the top ten hold under 3%. The specimen was peripheral blood. The receptors come from a human donor with COVID-19, enrolled during active disease. The donor label of this sample is uncertain.

This clone has more than one count but fewer than ten. The chain joins TRBV30 to TRBJ1-4; a weak D match, TRBD1 (6 bases). The CDR3 consists of 15 residues. V was pared by 6 bases and J by 7 bases, with 21 bases between. Germline CDR1 reads GTSNPN; CDR2 reads SVGIG (reference sequence). CDR3 sequence reads: CACSNPRGLSEKLFF. The CDR3 DNA follows: TGTGCCTGCTCCAACCCCAGGGGCTTAAGTGAAAAACTGTTTTTT.

The J gene is TRBJ2-1, the V gene TRBV5-1, with 10 bases that match TRBD2. The germline V gene has CDR1 SGHRS and CDR2 YFSETQ. The trim removed 1 base at V and 5 bases at J, leaving 3 bases unmatched. CDR3 size: 15 residues. CDR3 nucleotides: TGCGCCAGCAGCTTGAATCTAGCGGGAGACAATGAGCAGTTCTTC. Amino acids: CASSLNLAGDNEQFF.

Only one count was recorded for this clone. The genes are TRBV11-3 and TRBJ2-5; D is ambiguous. The CDR3 length is 13 residues. Between the trimmed V and J ends, which lost 4 bases and 5 bases, there was a span of 11 bases. CDR1 is SGHNT, CDR2 YENEEA, per germline. The CDR3 spells CASSSADQETQYF. CDR3 nucleotide sequence: TGTGCCAGCAGCTCTGCGGATCAGGAGACCCAGTACTTC.

The rearrangement uses TRBV2 and TRBJ2-4; no clear D. V was cut by 2 bases and J by 6 bases, with 17 bases left in between. The CDR3 length is 16 residues. In germline, CDR1 is SNHLY, CDR2 FYNNEI. DNA of the CDR3: TGTGCCAGCAGTGAACTCCGGTCTAGAGGTCCAAACATTCAGTACTTC. This sequence encodes CASSELRSRGPNIQYF.

The CDR3 loop is CAWGSGGSYNEQFF. DNA for the CDR3: TGTGCCTGGGGATCGGGAGGATCCTACAATGAGCAGTTCTTC. The rearrangement links TRBV30 to TRBJ2-1; TRBD2 matches at 7 bases. CDR1 GTSNPN and CDR2 SVGIG come from the germline V gene (reference sequence). The CDR3 length is 14 residues. V lost 5 bases and J lost 1; bases outside the gene matches: 5.

The chain combines TRBV2 with TRBJ2-3; D is unclear. CDR3 length: 12 amino acids. Per germline, CDR1 SNHLY and CDR2 FYNNEI. V was clipped by 2 bases and J by 7 bases, with 7 bases between them. The CDR3, as DNA: TGTGCCAGCAGTGAAAGGAGATATACGCAGTATTTT. It codes for CASSERRYTQYF.

This chain links TRBV19 with TRBJ2-5; TRBD1 might be the D (6 bases). V was cut by 8 bases and J by 6 bases, with 16 bases left in between. The CDR3 totals 13 residues. The V gene's germline CDR1 is LNHDA and CDR2 SQIVND (reference sequence). CDR3 nucleotide sequence: TGTGCCAGTTCCGGGACAAATGGGCAGACCCAGTACTTC. It encodes CASSGTNGQTQYF.

The chain has TRBV7-9 and TRBJ1-4; 7 nucleotides align to TRBD1. The CDR3 has 14 amino acids. CDR1 is SEHNR, CDR2 FQNEAQ, per germline (reference sequence). Losses at the gene ends were 8 bases for V and 7 bases for J; bases not matched to a gene: 10. The CDR3 here is CASHPGGNSEKLFF. The CDR3 bases are TGTGCCAGCCACCCAGGGGGGAATTCTGAAAAACTGTTTTTT.

The rearrangement joins TRBV3-1 (or the pseudogene TRBV3-2) to TRBJ1-3; D uncertain. V was cut by 2 bases and J by 3 bases, with 5 bases left in between. Germline V lookup: CDR1 LGHDT, CDR2 YNNKEL (reference sequence). The CDR3 has 13 amino acids. Here the CDR3 reads CASSQSFGNTIYF. CDR3 DNA: TGTGCCAGCAGCCAATCATTTGGAAACACCATATATTTT.

This clone was counted between two and nine times. The chain links TRBV4-2 to TRBJ2-7; 9 bases match TRBD1. CDR1 and CDR2 from the germline V gene are LGHNA and YNFKEQ. This CDR3 has 17 amino acids. Trimming took 3 bases from V and 5 from J; bases not matched to a gene: 14. The DNA of the CDR3 is TGTGCCAGCAGCCAGAACGTGAGGACAGGGGTTCAGAACGAGCAGTACTTC. Its protein product is CASSQNVRTGVQNEQYF.

The V and J genes are TRBV7-9 and TRBJ2-5, with 7 bases that match TRBD1. Germline V lookup: CDR1 SEHNR, CDR2 FQNEAQ (reference sequence). Losses at the gene ends were 5 bases for V and 2 bases for J; bases not matched to a gene: 14. The CDR3 spans 17 residues. This CDR3 is CASSTVGDRLVQETQYF. CDR3 DNA sequence: TGTGCCAGCAGCACAGTCGGGGACAGACTCGTACAAGAGACCCAGTACTTC.

This chain links TRBV7-2 with TRBJ1-2; the match to TRBD1 covers 7 bases. Trimming took 5 bases from V and 2 from J; bases not matched to a gene: 2. Germline values: CDR1 SGHTA, CDR2 FQGNSA. This CDR3 has 13 residues. CDR3 protein: CASSATGNYGYTF. CDR3 nucleotide sequence: TGTGCCAGCAGCGCGACAGGGAACTATGGCTACACCTTC.

V gene TRBV18 combines with J gene TRBJ1-1, with no clear D. The CDR3 sequence is 16 residues long. Trimming stripped 8 bases from V and 8 bases from J, with 27 bases between. Germline CDR1 and CDR2: KGHSH and LQKENI. The CDR3 loop reads CASQPLRLGGGSEAFF. CDR3 DNA: TGTGCCAGCCAACCCCTCAGACTCGGTGGAGGATCAGAAGCTTTCTTT.

The chain is built from TRBV3-1 (or the pseudogene TRBV3-2) and TRBJ2-3; TRBD1 might be the D (5 bases). The germline gives CDR1 LGHDT, CDR2 YNNKEL (reference sequence). The CDR3 is 15 residues long. V was shortened by 1 base and J by 0 bases, with 8 bases between the two germline ends. CDR3 in amino acids: CASSQASGSTDTQYF. The CDR3 DNA reads TGTGCCAGCAGCCAAGCGTCAGGGAGCACAGATACGCAGTATTTT.

The chain couples TRBV11-3 to TRBJ2-2; weak D call: TRBD2 (6 bases). V lost 2 bases and J 4 bases, leaving 14 bases between the germline ends. CDR3 size: 16 residues. CDR1 SGHNT and CDR2 YENEEA come from the germline V gene. The CDR3 loop reads CASSLTGTGSTGELFF. The DNA for the CDR3 is TGTGCCAGCAGCTTAACGGGAACCGGGAGCACCGGGGAGCTGTTTTTT.

The chain uses TRBV5-1 and TRBJ2-5; D gene unclear. Per the germline V gene, CDR1 is SGHRS and CDR2 is YFSETQ. V was trimmed by 5 bases and J by 2 bases, leaving 7 bases between them. There are 12 residues in the CDR3. CDR3 bases: TGCGCCAGCAGGGAACTACAAGAGACCCAGTACTTC. This codes for CASRELQETQYF.

The genes are TRBV6-5 and TRBJ2-5; 8 nucleotides line up with TRBD2. CDR3 length: 14 amino acids. Germline V gene lookup returns CDR1 MNHEY and CDR2 SVGAGI. Trimming cost V 4 bases and J 2 bases; bases outside gene matches: 3. The CDR3 spells CASSWGGGQETQYF. The CDR3 DNA follows: TGTGCCAGCAGTTGGGGCGGGGGGCAAGAGACCCAGTACTTC.

V is TRBV6-5 and J is TRBJ2-7, with 10 bases aligning to TRBD1. Trimming cost V 4 bases and J 0 bases; bases outside gene matches: 6. Germline V CDR1 and CDR2: MNHEY, SVGAGI. The CDR3 is 16 amino acids. CDR3 bases: TGTGCCAGCAGTTGGGGTCGACAGGGGGCCTCCTACGAGCAGTACTTC. It is translated as CASSWGRQGASYEQYF.

This rearrangement joins TRBV7-7 to TRBJ2-3, with D uncertain. The length of the CDR3 is 13 residues. V was shortened by 2 bases and J by 1 base, with 4 bases between the two germline ends. Germline CDR1 SSHAT, CDR2 FNYEAQ (reference sequence). DNA of the CDR3: TGTGCCAGCAGCTTATCCGGCACAGATACGCAGTATTTT. Encoded protein: CASSLSGTDTQYF.

V is TRBV4-1 and J is TRBJ1-2; maybe TRBD1 (5 bases). The CDR3 consists of 16 residues. CDR1 is MGHRA and CDR2 is YSYEKL in the germline V gene. V lost 3 bases to trimming and J lost 1 base, with 15 bases between them. CDR3 residues: CASSHPRGQLNYGYTF. CDR3 nucleotides: TGCGCCAGCAGCCACCCAAGGGGCCAACTTAACTATGGCTACACCTTC.

The gene calls are TRBV10-3 and TRBJ1-1; TRBD1 matches 9 bases. Per germline, CDR1 ENHRY and CDR2 SYGVKD. The length of the CDR3 is 19 residues. After removal of 4 bases from V and 8 bases from J, the junction contained 23 bases not matched to a gene. CDR3 nucleotide sequence: TGTGCCATCAGTGGGCCCCCCCCAACGAGGACAGGGGCGACCAGGGAAGCTTTCTTT. Translating it yields CAISGPPPTRTGATREAFF.

The genes are TRBV9 and TRBJ2-7; 7 bases match TRBD1. The CDR3 spans 14 residues. V was clipped by 4 bases and J by 5 bases; unmatched bases: 9. Germline V gives CDR1 SGDLS, CDR2 YYNGEE. Here the CDR3 DNA reads TGTGCCAGCAGCCCTTCGACAGGGTCCCACGAGCAGTACTTC. Translated, it gives CASSPSTGSHEQYF.

This chain connects TRBV9 to TRBJ1-1; 7 nucleotides agree with TRBD1. The V gene end was trimmed by 7 bases and the J gene end by 5 bases; junction bases not matched to a gene: 11. Germline V CDR1 and CDR2: SGDLS, YYNGEE. The CDR3 runs 14 residues. The CDR3 loop reads CASGGMGRGTEAFF. The CDR3 DNA is TGTGCCAGCGGAGGTATGGGCAGGGGGACTGAAGCTTTCTTT.

This rearrangement joins TRBV6-5 to TRBJ1-6; no firm D call. The germline V gene has CDR1 MNHEY and CDR2 SVGAGI. The CDR3 sequence is 15 residues long. V was clipped by 3 bases and J by 8 bases, with 14 bases between them. As DNA, the CDR3 is TGTGCCAGCAGTTATTCCCGGGATCACTATTCACCCCTCCACTTT. It is translated as CASSYSRDHYSPLHF.

The chain carries TRBV11-2 and TRBJ1-5; no definite D call. CDR1 and CDR2 from the germline V gene are SGHAT and FQNNGV. Deletions cut 3 bases from V and 6 bases from J, with 15 bases between. This CDR3 has 15 amino acids. CDR3 sequence: CASSLTFDIGQPQHF. CDR3 nucleotide sequence: TGTGCCAGCAGCTTGACCTTTGACATTGGTCAGCCCCAGCATTTT.

The genes are TRBV9 and TRBJ2-3; 9 nucleotides line up with TRBD1. Germline-derived CDR1 and CDR2 are SGDLS and YYNGEE. V was pared by 4 bases and J by 2 bases, with 2 bases of the junction left unmatched. The CDR3 extends over 14 amino acids. In DNA, the CDR3 is TGTGCCAGCAGCCGGACAGGGGACACAGATACGCAGTATTTT. It yields the protein CASSRTGDTDTQYF.

V gene TRBV7-2 combines with J gene TRBJ1-4; 11 bases align to TRBD1. This CDR3 is 15 amino acids long. Germline V lookup: CDR1 SGHTA, CDR2 FQGNSA. J gave up 8 bases and V 5 bases, and 7 bases lay outside the gene matches. CDR3 residues: CASSPGDRGLEKLFF. The CDR3 coding sequence is TGTGCCAGCAGCCCGGGGGACAGGGGGTTGGAAAAACTGTTTTTT.

The rearrangement joins TRBV11-2 to TRBJ2-5, with a weak D call TRBD1 (5 bases). The V end was cut by 1 base, the J end by 5 bases, with 8 bases between. CDR3 length: 13 amino acids. The germline V gene encodes CDR1 SGHAT and CDR2 FQNNGV. For the CDR3, the DNA is TGTGCCAGCAGCTTAGTTAGACAGGAGACCCAGTACTTC. Translating it yields CASSLVRQETQYF.

This chain uses TRBV7-2 with TRBJ1-5; D is undetermined. The CDR3 has 13 residues. Germline CDR1 and CDR2: SGHTA and FQGNSA. V was shortened by 3 bases and J by 8 bases, with 11 bases between the two germline ends. CDR3 sequence (DNA): TGTGCCAGCAGCTTCGGTGGTTCGGAGCCCCAGCATTTT. Protein product: CASSFGGSEPQHF.